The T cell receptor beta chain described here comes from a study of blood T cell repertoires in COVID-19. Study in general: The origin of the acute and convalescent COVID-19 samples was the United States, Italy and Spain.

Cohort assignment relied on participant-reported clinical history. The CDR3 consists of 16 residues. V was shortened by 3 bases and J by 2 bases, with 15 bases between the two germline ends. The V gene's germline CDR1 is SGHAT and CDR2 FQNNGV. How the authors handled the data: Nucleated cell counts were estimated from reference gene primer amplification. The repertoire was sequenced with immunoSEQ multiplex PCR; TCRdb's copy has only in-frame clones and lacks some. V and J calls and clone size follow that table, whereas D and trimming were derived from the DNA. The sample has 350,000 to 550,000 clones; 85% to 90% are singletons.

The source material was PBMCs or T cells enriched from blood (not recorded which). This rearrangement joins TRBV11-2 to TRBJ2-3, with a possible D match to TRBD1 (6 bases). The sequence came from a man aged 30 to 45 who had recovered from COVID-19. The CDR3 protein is CASSLRTVVPTDTQYF. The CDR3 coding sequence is TGTGCCAGCAGCTTGAGGACAGTGGTTCCCACAGATACGCAGTATTTT.